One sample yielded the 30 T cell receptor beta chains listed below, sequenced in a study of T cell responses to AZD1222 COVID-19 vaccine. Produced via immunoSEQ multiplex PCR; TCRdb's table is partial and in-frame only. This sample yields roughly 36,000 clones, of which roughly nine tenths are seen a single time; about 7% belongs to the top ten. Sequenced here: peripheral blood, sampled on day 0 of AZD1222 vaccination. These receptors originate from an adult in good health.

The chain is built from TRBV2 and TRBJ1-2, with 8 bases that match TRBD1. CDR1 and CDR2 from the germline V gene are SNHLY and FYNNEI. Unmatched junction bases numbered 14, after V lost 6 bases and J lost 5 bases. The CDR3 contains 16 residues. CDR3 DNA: TGTGCCAGCAGCCTCGACAGGGGTTCCAACGGATATGGCTACACCTTC. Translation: CASSLDRGSNGYGYTF.

The CDR3 reads CASSLGGTPNTEAFF. The CDR3 bases are TGCGCCAGCAGCTTAGGAGGGACGCCGAACACTGAAGCTTTCTTT. V and J are TRBV5-1 and TRBJ1-1, with D possibly being TRBD1 (5 bases). The ends were cut back, 2 bases at V and 1 base at J, with 12 bases in the middle. Germline values: CDR1 SGHRS, CDR2 YFSETQ. This CDR3 is built from 15 residues.

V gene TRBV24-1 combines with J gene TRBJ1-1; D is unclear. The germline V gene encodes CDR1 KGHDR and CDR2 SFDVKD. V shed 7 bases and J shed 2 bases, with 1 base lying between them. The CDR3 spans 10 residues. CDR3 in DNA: TGTGCCACCAGAAACACTGAAGCTTTCTTT. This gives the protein CATRNTEAFF.

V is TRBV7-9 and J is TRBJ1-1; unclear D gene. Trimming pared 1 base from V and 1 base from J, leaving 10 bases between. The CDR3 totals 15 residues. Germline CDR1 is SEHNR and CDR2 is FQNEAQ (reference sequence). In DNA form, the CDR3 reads TGTGCCAGCAGCTTAGAGGCAATTCGGAACACTGAAGCTTTCTTT. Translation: CASSLEAIRNTEAFF.

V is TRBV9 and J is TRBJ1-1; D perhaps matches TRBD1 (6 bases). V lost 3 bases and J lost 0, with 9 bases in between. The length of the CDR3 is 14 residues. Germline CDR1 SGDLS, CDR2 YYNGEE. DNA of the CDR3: TGTGCCAGCAGCGCAAGGGGGTTGAACACTGAAGCTTTCTTT. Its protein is CASSARGLNTEAFF. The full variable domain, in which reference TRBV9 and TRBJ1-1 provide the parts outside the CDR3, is DSGVTQTPKHLITATGQRVTLRCSPRSGDLSVYWYQQSLDQGLQFLIQYYNGEERAKGNILERFSAQQFPDLHSELNLSSLELGDSALYFCASSARGLNTEAFFGQGTRLTVV.

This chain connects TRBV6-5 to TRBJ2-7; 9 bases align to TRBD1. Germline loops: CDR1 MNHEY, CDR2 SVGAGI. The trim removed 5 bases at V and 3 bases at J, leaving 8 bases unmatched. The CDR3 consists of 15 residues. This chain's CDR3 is CASSRPRGQGYEQYF. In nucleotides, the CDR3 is TGTGCCAGCAGTCGCCCCCGGGGACAGGGCTACGAGCAGTACTTC.

CDR3 bases: TGTGCCAGCAGCCGAGGGGGGTGGGGGCAACATCAGCCCCAGCATTTT. Protein product: CASSRGGWGQHQPQHF. This sequence joins TRBV27 and TRBJ1-5; D might be TRBD1 (6 bases). The germline V gene encodes CDR1 MNHEY and CDR2 SMNVEV (reference sequence). There are 16 residues in the CDR3. V was shortened by 6 bases and J by 5 bases, with 20 bases between the two germline ends.

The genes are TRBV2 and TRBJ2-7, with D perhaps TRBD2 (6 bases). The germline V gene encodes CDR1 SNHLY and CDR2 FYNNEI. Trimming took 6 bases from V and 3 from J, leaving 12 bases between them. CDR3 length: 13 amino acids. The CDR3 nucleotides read TGTGCCAGCAGCCCCAAGACTAGCTACGAGCAGTACTTC. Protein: CASSPKTSYEQYF.

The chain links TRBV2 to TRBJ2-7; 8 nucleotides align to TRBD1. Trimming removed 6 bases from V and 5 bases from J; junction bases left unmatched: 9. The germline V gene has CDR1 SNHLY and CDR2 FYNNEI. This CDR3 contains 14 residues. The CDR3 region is CASSIDRGLDEQYF. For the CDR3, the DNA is TGTGCCAGCAGCATAGACAGGGGTCTCGACGAGCAGTACTTC.

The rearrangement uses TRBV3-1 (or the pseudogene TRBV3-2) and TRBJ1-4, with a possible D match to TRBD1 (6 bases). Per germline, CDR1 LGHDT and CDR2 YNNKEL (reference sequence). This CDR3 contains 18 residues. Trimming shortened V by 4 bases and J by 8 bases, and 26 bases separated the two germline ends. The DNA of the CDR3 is TGTGCCAGCAGCCCAGCATATATCGGGGCAGAGGGGGGGGAAAAACTGTTTTTT. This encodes CASSPAYIGAEGGEKLFF.

CDR3: CASSLSPGTYQETQYF. CDR3 nucleotide sequence: TGTGCCAGCAGTTTATCACCAGGGACCTACCAAGAGACCCAGTACTTC. The V call is TRBV27, the J call TRBJ2-5; either TRBD1 or TRBD2 may supply D (5 bases each). This CDR3 has 16 residues. V was pared by 0 bases and J by 0 bases, with 11 bases between. CDR1 and CDR2 from the germline V gene are MNHEY and SMNVEV (reference sequence).

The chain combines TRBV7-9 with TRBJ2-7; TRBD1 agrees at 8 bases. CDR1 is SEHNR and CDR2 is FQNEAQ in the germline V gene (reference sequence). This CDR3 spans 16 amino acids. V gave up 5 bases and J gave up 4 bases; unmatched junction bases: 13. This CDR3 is CASSLRTGSSRYEQYF. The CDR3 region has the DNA TGTGCCAGCAGCCTCAGGACAGGGTCGTCCCGATACGAGCAGTACTTC.

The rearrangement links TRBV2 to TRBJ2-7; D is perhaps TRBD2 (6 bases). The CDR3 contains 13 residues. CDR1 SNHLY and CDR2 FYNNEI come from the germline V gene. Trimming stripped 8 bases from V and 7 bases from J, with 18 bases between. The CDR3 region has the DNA TGTGCCAGCGTAATGGACGGGAGCTGGGAGCAGTACTTC. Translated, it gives CASVMDGSWEQYF.

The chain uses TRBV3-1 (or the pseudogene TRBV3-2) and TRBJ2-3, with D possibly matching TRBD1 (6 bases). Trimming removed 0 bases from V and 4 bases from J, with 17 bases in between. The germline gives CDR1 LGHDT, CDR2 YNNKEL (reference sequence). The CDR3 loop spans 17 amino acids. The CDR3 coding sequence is TGTGCCAGCAGCCAAGATTTGCCAGGGGAGTTCCCAGATACGCAGTATTTT. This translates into CASSQDLPGEFPDTQYF.

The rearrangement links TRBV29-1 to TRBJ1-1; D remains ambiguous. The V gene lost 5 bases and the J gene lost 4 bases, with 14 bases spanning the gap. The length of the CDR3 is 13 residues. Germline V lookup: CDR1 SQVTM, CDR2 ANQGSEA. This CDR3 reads CSVSSSFSTEAFF. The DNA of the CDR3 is TGCAGCGTTAGTTCAAGCTTTAGCACTGAAGCTTTCTTT.

DNA for the CDR3: TGTGCCAGCAGTACGCGCAGGGGGGTGGACTATGGCTACACCTTC. Translation gives CASSTRRGVDYGYTF. The chain is built from TRBV6-5 and TRBJ1-2, with 7 bases fitting TRBD1. V dropped 5 bases and J dropped 3; count of bases not matched to a gene: 9. Germline CDR1 is MNHEY and CDR2 is SVGAGI. The CDR3 is 15 amino acids.

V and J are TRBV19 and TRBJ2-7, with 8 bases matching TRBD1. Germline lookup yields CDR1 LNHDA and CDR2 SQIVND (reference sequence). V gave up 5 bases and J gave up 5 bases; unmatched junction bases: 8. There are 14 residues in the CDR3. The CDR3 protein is CASSLGGQVHEQYF. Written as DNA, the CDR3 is TGTGCCAGTAGTTTGGGGGGACAGGTCCACGAGCAGTACTTC.

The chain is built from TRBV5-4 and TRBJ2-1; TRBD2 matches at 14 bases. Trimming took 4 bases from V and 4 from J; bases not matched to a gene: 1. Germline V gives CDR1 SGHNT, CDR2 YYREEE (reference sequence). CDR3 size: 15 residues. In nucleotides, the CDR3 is TGTGCCAGCAGCGGGACTAGCGGGGGTTACAATGAGCAGTTCTTC. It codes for CASSGTSGGYNEQFF. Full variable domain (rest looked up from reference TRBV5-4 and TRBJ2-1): ETGVTQSPTHLIKTRGQQVTLRCSSQSGHNTVSWYQQALGQGPQFIFQYYREEENGRGNFPPRFSGLQFPNYSSELNVNALELDDSALYLCASSGTSGGYNEQFFGPGTRLTVL.

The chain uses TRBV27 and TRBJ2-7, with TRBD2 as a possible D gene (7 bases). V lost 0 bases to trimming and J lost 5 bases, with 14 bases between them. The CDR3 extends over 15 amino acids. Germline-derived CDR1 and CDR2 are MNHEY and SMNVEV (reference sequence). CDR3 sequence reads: CASSLSWGGIHEQYF. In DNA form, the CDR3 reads TGTGCCAGCAGTTTATCGTGGGGGGGCATCCACGAGCAGTACTTC.

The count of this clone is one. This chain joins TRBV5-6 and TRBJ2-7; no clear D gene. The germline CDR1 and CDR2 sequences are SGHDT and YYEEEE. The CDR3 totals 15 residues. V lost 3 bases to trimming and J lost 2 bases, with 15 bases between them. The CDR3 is CASSSVKDNTYEQYF. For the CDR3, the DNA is TGTGCCAGCAGCTCGGTCAAAGATAATACCTACGAGCAGTACTTC.

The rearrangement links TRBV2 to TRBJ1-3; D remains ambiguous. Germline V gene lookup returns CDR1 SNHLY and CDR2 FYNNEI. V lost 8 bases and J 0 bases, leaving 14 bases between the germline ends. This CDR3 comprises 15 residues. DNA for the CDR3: TGTGCCAGCTTTCCCTCAGCTAACTCTGGAAACACCATATATTTT. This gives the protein CASFPSANSGNTIYF.

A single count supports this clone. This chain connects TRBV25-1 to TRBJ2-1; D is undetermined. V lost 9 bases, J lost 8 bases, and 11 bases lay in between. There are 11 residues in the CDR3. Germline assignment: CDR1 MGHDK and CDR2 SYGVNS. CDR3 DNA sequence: TGTGCCAGTAGATTCAATCATGAGCAGTTCTTC. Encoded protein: CASRFNHEQFF.

CDR3 sequence reads: CASSVLAGNTDTQYF. Written as DNA, the CDR3 is TGTGCCAGCAGTGTGTTGGCGGGAAACACAGATACGCAGTATTTT. J is TRBJ2-3 and V is TRBV2; possible D gene TRBD2, 6 bases. The CDR3 is 15 residues long. Germline values: CDR1 SNHLY, CDR2 FYNNEI. Trimming left V 4 bases short and J 2 bases short, with 13 bases between.

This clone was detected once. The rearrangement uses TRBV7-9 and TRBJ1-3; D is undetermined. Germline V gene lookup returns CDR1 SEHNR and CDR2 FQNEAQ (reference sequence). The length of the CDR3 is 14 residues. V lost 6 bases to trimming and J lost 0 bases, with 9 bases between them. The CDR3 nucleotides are TGTGCCAGCAGGGTCCAGAACTCTGGAAACACCATATATTTT. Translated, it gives CASRVQNSGNTIYF.

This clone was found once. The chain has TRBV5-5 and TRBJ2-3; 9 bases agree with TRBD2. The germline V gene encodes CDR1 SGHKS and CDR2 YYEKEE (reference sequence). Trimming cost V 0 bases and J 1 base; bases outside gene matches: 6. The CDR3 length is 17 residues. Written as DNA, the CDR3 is TGTGCCAGCAGCTTGGGAAGCGGGGGGAGCGGCACAGATACGCAGTATTTT. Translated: CASSLGSGGSGTDTQYF.

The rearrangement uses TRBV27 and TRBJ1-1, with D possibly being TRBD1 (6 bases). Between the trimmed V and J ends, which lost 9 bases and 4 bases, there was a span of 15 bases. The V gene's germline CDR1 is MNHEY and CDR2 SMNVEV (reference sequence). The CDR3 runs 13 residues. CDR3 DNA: TGTGCCAGTAGACAGGCGGTAGGCACTGAAGCTTTCTTT. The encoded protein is CASRQAVGTEAFF.

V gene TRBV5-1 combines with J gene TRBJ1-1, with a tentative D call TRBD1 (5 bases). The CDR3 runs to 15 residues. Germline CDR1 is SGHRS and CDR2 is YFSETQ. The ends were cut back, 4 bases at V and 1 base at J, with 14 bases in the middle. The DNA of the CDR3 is TGCGCCAGCAGCCTCTTCAGCCAGGGGAACACTGAAGCTTTCTTT. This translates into CASSLFSQGNTEAFF.

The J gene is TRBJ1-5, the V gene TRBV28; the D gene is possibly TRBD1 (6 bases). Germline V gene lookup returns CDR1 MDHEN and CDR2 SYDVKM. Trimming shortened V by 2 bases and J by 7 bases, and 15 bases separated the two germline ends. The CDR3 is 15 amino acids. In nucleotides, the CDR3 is TGTGCCAGCAGTTTAGGCCGGGGGCGCGGACAGCCCCAGCATTTT. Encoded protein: CASSLGRGRGQPQHF.

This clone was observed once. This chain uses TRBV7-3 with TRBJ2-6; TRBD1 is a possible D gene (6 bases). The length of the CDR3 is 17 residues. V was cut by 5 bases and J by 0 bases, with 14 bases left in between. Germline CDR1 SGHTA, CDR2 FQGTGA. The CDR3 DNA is TGTGCCAGCAGCCGCGTCCCGGGACACTCTGGGGCCAACGTCCTGACTTTC. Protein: CASSRVPGHSGANVLTF.

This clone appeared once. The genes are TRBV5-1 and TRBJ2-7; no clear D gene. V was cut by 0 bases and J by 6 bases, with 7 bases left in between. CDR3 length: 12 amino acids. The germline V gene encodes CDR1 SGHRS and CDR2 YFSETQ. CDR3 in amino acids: CASSLGGGEQYF. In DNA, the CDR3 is TGCGCCAGCAGCTTGGGGGGTGGCGAGCAGTACTTC.